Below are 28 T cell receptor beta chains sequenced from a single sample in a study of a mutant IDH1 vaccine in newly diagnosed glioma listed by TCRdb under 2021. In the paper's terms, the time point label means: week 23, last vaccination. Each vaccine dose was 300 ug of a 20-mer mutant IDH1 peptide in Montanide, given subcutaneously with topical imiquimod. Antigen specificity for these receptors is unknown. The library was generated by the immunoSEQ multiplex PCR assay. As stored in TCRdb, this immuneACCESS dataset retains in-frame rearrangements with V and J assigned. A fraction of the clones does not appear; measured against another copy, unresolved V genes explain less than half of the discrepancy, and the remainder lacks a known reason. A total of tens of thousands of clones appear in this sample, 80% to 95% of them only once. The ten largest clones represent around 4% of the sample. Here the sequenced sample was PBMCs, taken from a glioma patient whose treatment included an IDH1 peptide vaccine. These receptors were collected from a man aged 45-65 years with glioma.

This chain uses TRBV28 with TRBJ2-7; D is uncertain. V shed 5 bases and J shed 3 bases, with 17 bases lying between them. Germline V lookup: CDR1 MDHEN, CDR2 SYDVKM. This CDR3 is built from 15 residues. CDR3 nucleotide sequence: TGTGCCAGCAGTATAGTGGCCTCAGGTAGCTACGAGCAGTACTTC. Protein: CASSIVASGSYEQYF.

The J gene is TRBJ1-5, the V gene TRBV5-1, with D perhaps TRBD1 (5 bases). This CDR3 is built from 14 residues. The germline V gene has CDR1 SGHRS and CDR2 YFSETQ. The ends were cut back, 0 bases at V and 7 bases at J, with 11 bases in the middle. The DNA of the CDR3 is TGCGCCAGCAGCTTGGCCGGGGCTGGGCAGCCCCAGCATTTT. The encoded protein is CASSLAGAGQPQHF.

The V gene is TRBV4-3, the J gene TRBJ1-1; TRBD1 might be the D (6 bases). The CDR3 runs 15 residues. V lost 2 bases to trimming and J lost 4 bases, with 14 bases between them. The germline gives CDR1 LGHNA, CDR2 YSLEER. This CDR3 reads CASSQQDGGGTEAFF. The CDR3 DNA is TGCGCCAGCAGCCAACAAGATGGAGGGGGCACTGAAGCTTTCTTT.

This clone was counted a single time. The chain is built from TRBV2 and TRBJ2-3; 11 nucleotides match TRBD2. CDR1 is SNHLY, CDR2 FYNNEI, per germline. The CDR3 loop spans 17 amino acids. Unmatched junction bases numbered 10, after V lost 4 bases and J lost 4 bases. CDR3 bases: TGTGCCAGCAGTGGGTCACTAGCGGGAGAGGATCCAGATACGCAGTATTTT. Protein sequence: CASSGSLAGEDPDTQYF.

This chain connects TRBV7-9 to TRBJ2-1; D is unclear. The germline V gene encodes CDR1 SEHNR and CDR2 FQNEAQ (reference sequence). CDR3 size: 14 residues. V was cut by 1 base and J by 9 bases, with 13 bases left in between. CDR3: CASSLGVGFAEQFF. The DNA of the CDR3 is TGTGCCAGCAGCTTAGGAGTCGGTTTTGCTGAGCAGTTCTTC.

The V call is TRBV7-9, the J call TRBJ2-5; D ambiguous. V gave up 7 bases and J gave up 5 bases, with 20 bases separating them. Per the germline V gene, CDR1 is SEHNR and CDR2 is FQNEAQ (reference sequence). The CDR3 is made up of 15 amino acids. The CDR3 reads CASINSGFYGETQYF. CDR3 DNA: TGTGCCAGCATCAATTCCGGGTTTTACGGGGAGACCCAGTACTTC.

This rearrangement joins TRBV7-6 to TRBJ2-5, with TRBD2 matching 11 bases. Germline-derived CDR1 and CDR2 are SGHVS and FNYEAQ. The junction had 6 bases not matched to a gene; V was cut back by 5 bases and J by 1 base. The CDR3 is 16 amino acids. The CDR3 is CASSPGTSGLQETQYF. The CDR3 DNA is TGTGCCAGCAGCCCGGGGACTAGCGGCCTCCAAGAGACCCAGTACTTC.

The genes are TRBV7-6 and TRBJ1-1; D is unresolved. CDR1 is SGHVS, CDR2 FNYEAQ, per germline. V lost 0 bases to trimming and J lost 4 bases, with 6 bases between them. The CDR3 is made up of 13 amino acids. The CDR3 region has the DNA TGTGCCAGCAGCTTAGCGAAGGGCACTGAAGCTTTCTTT. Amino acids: CASSLAKGTEAFF.

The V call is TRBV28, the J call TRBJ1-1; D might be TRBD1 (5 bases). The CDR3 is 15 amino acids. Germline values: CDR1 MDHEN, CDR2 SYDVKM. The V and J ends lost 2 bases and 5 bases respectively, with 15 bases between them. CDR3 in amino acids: CASSLPLGAGTEAFF. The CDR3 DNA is TGTGCCAGCAGTTTACCTCTTGGGGCTGGGACTGAAGCTTTCTTT.

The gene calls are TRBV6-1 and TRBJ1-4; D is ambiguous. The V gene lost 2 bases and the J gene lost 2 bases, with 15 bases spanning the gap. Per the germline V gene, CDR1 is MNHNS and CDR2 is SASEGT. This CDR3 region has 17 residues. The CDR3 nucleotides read TGTGCCAGCAGTGAACGACCTACTGGGTCGACTAATGAAAAACTGTTTTTT. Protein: CASSERPTGSTNEKLFF.

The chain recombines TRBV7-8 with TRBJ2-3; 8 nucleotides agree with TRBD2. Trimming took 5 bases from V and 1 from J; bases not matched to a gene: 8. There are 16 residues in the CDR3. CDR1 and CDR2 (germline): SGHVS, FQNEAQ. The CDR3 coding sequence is TGTGCCAGCAGCGAATACGGGACTAGAGGCACAGATACGCAGTATTTT. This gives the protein CASSEYGTRGTDTQYF.

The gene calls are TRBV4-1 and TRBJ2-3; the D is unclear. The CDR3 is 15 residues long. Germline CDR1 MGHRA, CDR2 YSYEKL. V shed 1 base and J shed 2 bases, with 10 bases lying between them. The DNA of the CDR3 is TGCGCCAGCAGCCAAGTAGGATTCGCCACAGATACGCAGTATTTT. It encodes CASSQVGFATDTQYF.

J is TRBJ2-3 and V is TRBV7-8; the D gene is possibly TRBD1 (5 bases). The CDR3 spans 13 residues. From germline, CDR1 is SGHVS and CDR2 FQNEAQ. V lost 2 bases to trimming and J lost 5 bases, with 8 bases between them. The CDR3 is CASSLNTGDTQYF. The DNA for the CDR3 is TGTGCCAGCAGCTTAAATACAGGAGATACGCAGTATTTT.

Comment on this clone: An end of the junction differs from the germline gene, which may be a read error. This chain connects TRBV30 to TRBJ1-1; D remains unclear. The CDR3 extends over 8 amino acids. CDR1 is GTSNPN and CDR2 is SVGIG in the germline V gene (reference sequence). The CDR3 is CAWVAPLF. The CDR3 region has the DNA TGTGCCTGGGTTGCACCCCTCTTT.

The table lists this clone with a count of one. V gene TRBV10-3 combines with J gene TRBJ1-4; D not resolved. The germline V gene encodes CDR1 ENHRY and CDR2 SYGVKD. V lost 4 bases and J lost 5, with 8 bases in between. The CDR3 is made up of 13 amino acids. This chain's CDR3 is CAISALPNEKLFF. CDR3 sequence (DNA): TGTGCCATCAGTGCTCTACCGAATGAAAAACTGTTTTTT.

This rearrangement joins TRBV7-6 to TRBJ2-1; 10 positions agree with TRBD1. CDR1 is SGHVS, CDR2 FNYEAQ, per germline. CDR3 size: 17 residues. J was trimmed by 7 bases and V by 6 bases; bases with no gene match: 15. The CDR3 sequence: CASRRTPTGGNKNEQFF. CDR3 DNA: TGTGCCAGCAGACGGACCCCGACAGGGGGCAATAAAAATGAGCAGTTCTTC.

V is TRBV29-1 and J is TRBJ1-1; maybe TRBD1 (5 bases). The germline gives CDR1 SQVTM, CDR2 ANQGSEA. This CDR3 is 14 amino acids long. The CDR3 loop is CTRCRGQGSAEAFF. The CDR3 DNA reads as TGCACCCGTTGCAGAGGGCAGGGCTCCGCTGAAGCTTTCTTT.

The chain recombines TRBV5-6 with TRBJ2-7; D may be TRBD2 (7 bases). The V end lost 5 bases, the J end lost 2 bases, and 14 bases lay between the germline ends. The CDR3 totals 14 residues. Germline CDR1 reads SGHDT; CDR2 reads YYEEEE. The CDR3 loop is CASSPPGGPYEQYF. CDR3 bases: TGTGCCAGCAGTCCCCCGGGGGGCCCCTACGAGCAGTACTTC.

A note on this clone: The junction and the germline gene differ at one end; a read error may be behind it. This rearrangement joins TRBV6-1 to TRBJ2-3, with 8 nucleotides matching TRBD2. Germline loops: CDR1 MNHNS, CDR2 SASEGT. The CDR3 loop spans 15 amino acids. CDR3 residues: CASREAGARPDTQYF. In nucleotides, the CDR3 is TGTGCCAGCAGAGAAGCGGGAGCTAGGCCAGATACGCAGTATTTT.

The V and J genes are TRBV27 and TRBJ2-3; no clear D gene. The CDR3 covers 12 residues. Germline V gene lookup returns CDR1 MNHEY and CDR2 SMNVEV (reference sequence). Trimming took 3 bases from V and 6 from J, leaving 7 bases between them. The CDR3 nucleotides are TGTGCCAGCAGTTTCCCCCGGGATACGCAGTATTTT. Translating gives CASSFPRDTQYF.

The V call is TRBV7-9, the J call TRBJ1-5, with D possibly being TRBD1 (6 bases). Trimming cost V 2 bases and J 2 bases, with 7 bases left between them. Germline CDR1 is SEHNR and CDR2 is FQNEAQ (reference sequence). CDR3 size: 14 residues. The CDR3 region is CASSLSGGNQPQHF. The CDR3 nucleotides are TGTGCCAGCAGCTTATCAGGGGGCAATCAGCCCCAGCATTTT.

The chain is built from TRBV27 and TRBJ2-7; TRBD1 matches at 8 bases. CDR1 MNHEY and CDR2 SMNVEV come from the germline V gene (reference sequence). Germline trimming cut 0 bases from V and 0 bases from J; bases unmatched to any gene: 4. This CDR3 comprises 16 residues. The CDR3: CASSLSTGGDSYEQYF. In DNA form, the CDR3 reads TGTGCCAGCAGTTTATCAACAGGGGGAGACTCCTACGAGCAGTACTTC.

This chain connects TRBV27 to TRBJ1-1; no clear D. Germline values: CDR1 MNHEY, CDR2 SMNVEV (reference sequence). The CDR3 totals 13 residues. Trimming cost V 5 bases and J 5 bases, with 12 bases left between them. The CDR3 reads CASSRIGVTEAFF. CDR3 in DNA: TGTGCCAGCAGTAGGATCGGGGTTACTGAAGCTTTCTTT.

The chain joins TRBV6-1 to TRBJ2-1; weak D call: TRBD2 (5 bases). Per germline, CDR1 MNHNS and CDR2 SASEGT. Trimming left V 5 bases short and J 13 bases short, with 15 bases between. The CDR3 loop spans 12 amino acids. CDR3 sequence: CASSPGYSNQFF. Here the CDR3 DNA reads TGTGCCAGCAGTCCGGGGTATTCCAATCAGTTCTTC.

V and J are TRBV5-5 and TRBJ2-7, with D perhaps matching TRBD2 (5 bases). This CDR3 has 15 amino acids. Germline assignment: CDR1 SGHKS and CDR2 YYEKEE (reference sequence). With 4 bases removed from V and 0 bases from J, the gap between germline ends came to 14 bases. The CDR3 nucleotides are TGTGCCAGCAGCCTAGCCGTTACCCCCTCCTACGAGCAGTACTTC. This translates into CASSLAVTPSYEQYF.

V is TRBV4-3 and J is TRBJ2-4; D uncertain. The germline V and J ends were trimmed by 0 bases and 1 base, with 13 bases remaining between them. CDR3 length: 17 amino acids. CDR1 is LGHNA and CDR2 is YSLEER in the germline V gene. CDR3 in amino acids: CASSQESVPGAKNIQYF. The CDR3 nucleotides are TGCGCCAGCAGCCAAGAATCCGTTCCCGGGGCCAAAAACATTCAGTACTTC.

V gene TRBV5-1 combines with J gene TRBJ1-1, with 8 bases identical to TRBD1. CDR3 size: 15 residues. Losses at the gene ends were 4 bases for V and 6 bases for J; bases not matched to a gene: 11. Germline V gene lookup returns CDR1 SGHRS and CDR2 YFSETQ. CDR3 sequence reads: CASSTGQGQGAEAFF. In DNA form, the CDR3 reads TGCGCCAGCAGCACAGGACAGGGCCAAGGGGCTGAAGCTTTCTTT.

CDR3 bases: TGTGCCAGCACAACGACAGCCGATCCTGGCTACACCTTC. Residues: CASTTTADPGYTF. J is TRBJ1-2 and V is TRBV6-5, with D possibly TRBD1 on 5 matching bases. Deletions cut 7 bases from V and 7 bases from J, with 16 bases between. This CDR3 is built from 13 residues. The germline gives CDR1 MNHEY, CDR2 SVGAGI.